These 28 T cell receptor beta chains share one sample of origin, sequenced in a study of shared clonotypes between healthy human individuals. Clones were sequenced by immunoSEQ multiplex PCR, and TCRdb holds only the in-frame ones, with some missing. The sample has around 990,000 clones, roughly 80% seen once; the top ten hold 0.7% to 0.95%. The specimen sequenced was memory CD4+ T cells from PBMCs. Stated subset: CD45RA-negative fraction. These TCRs come from a young man in good health. Some clones in this sample may be carry-over from other donors' samples.

Concerning this clone itself: At one end, the junction sequence differs from germline, possibly due to a read error. This sequence joins TRBV6-1 and TRBJ2-1; possibly TRBD1 for D (5 bases). This CDR3 comprises 11 residues. Germline V CDR1 and CDR2: MNHNS, SASEGT. CDR3 amino acids: CASREGDEQFF. The DNA of the CDR3 is TGTGCCAGCAGAGAAGGGGATGAGCAGTTCTTC.

This clone was observed a handful of times. The chain combines TRBV11-2 with TRBJ2-1, with 8 bases identical to TRBD2. V dropped 5 bases and J dropped 5; count of bases not matched to a gene: 11. CDR3 length: 16 amino acids. Germline-derived CDR1 and CDR2 are SGHAT and FQNNGV. CDR3 bases: TGTGCCAGCAGCACCACTGCCGGGAGGGCTAACAATGAGCAGTTCTTC. Protein: CASSTTAGRANNEQFF. Full variable domain (missing parts from reference TRBV11-2 and TRBJ2-1): EAGVAQSPRYKIIEKRQSVAFWCNPISGHATLYWYQQILGQGPKLLIQFQNNGVVDDSQLPKDRFSAERLKGVDSTLKIQPAKLEDSAVYLCASSTTAGRANNEQFFGPGTRLTVL.

The chain employs TRBV7-6 and TRBJ2-3, with D hard to call. Trimming cost V 2 bases and J 7 bases, with 7 bases left between them. The CDR3 spans 12 residues. The V gene's germline CDR1 is SGHVS and CDR2 FNYEAQ. The CDR3, as DNA: TGTGCCAGCAGCTTAAACGTTAATACGCAGTATTTT. Its protein is CASSLNVNTQYF.

The chain recombines TRBV11-2 with TRBJ1-1; the D is unclear. Trimming removed 6 bases at V and 6 bases at J, with 8 bases between. The CDR3 runs to 11 residues. Germline assignment: CDR1 SGHAT and CDR2 FQNNGV. This CDR3 reads CASSFSSEAFF. CDR3 coding DNA: TGTGCCAGCAGTTTTAGCTCTGAAGCTTTCTTT.

The chain couples TRBV5-4 to TRBJ2-7; the D call may be TRBD1 or TRBD2 (5 bases each). The germline V gene has CDR1 SGHNT and CDR2 YYREEE (reference sequence). V lost 4 bases and J lost 2, with 16 bases in between. This CDR3 has 15 residues. CDR3 region: CASSGGTPTPYEQYF. CDR3 nucleotide sequence: TGTGCCAGCAGCGGTGGGACCCCGACGCCCTACGAGCAGTACTTC.

The chain uses TRBV5-1 and TRBJ2-2; perhaps TRBD1 as D (6 bases). CDR3 length: 14 residues. The V and J ends lost 5 bases and 6 bases respectively, with 14 bases between them. Germline CDR1 reads SGHRS; CDR2 reads YFSETQ. In DNA, the CDR3 is TGCGCCAGCAGTAATTCACAGGGCTCCGGGGAGCTGTTTTTT. This translates into CASSNSQGSGELFF.

This chain joins TRBV5-4 and TRBJ1-2; D is undetermined. Between the trimmed V and J ends, which lost 1 base and 8 bases, there was a span of 6 bases. Germline V CDR1 and CDR2: SGHNT, YYREEE (reference sequence). The CDR3 consists of 11 residues. The CDR3 DNA reads TGTGCCAGCAGCTTGCGAGGGGGCTACACCTTC. This translates into CASSLRGGYTF.

The chain uses TRBV10-2 and TRBJ2-1; 9 bases line up with TRBD2. The CDR3 consists of 16 residues. Trimming removed 6 bases from V and 7 bases from J; junction bases left unmatched: 13. Germline V CDR1 and CDR2: WSHSY, SAAADI. CDR3 nucleotide sequence: TGCGCCAGCAGGGAGCTGGCGGGAGGGCCCCGAAATGAGCAGTTCTTC. This gives the protein CASRELAGGPRNEQFF.

As for this clone: This specimen includes other DNA sequences encoding the same CDR3. J is TRBJ2-7 and V is TRBV28; no definite D call. The CDR3 has 12 amino acids. V was pared by 8 bases and J by 3 bases, with 11 bases between. Per germline, CDR1 MDHEN and CDR2 SYDVKM. The DNA for the CDR3 is TGTGCCAGCGGTACTTCAAGCTACGAGCAGTACTTC. As protein: CASGTSSYEQYF.

V gene TRBV9 combines with J gene TRBJ2-3; 7 bases are a match to TRBD2. Germline CDR1 and CDR2: SGDLS and YYNGEE. V was clipped by 4 bases and J by 5 bases; unmatched bases: 16. The CDR3 runs 17 residues. The CDR3: CASSQTLSTQRGDTQYF. The CDR3, as DNA: TGTGCCAGCAGCCAAACCTTATCGACACAGCGGGGAGATACGCAGTATTTT.

This clone occurred once. Other DNA sequences in the same sample also yield this CDR3. The chain joins TRBV5-1 to TRBJ2-2, with 7 bases fitting TRBD2. V shed 4 bases and J 4 bases; nucleotides not matched to a gene: 7. The length of the CDR3 is 15 residues. Germline CDR1 reads SGHRS; CDR2 reads YFSETQ. The CDR3: CASSPGTGGTGELFF. The CDR3 DNA follows: TGCGCCAGCAGCCCGGGGACGGGGGGCACCGGGGAGCTGTTTTTT. The full variable domain, in which reference TRBV5-1 and TRBJ2-2 provide the parts outside the CDR3, is KAGVTQTPRYLIKTRGQQVTLSCSPISGHRSVSWYQQTPGQGLQFLFEYFSETQRNKGNFPGRFSGRQFSNSRSEMNVSTLELGDSALYLCASSPGTGGTGELFFGEGSRLTVL.

V is TRBV28 and J is TRBJ2-5; possibly TRBD1 for D (5 bases). The V end lost 5 bases, the J end lost 6 bases, and 13 bases lay between the germline ends. The CDR3 consists of 13 residues. CDR1 is MDHEN and CDR2 is SYDVKM in the germline V gene. The CDR3 sequence: CASSPGQRKTQYF. The CDR3 DNA reads as TGTGCCAGCAGTCCCGGACAACGGAAGACCCAGTACTTC. Using reference TRBV28 and TRBJ2-5 for the parts outside the CDR3, the full variable domain is DVKVTQSSRYLVKRTGEKVFLECVQDMDHENMFWYRQDPGLGLRLIYFSYDVKMKEKGDIPEGYSVSREKKERFSLILESASTNQTSMYLCASSPGQRKTQYFGPGTRLLVL.

The gene calls are TRBV18 and TRBJ1-1; weak D call: TRBD1 (6 bases). V shed 4 bases and J shed 8 bases, with 14 bases lying between them. The germline gives CDR1 KGHSH, CDR2 LQKENI. This CDR3 has 13 residues. The CDR3 DNA sequence: TGTGCCAGCTCACAAAACAGGGAGGCGGAAGCTTTCTTT. It encodes CASSQNREAEAFF.

This clone was recorded at least ten times. This rearrangement joins TRBV5-5 to TRBJ1-1, with D hard to call. The length of the CDR3 is 14 residues. With 4 bases removed from V and 1 base from J, the gap between germline ends came to 11 bases. Per the germline V gene, CDR1 is SGHKS and CDR2 is YYEKEE (reference sequence). DNA for the CDR3: TGTGCCAGCAGCCCCCGGGCGGAGAACACTGAAGCTTTCTTT. It codes for CASSPRAENTEAFF.

The table lists this clone with a count of one. V usage is TRBV29-1 and J usage is TRBJ2-3; a possible D gene is TRBD2 (6 bases). The CDR3 sequence is 14 residues long. From germline, CDR1 is SQVTM and CDR2 ANQGSEA. The ends were cut back, 7 bases at V and 0 bases at J, with 14 bases in the middle. The CDR3 coding sequence is TGCAGCGCCTGTCTAAGCGGGAGCACAGATACGCAGTATTTT. It yields the protein CSACLSGSTDTQYF.

J is TRBJ2-2 and V is TRBV6-6; D unresolved. Trimming cost V 8 bases and J 4 bases, with 8 bases left between them. The CDR3 extends over 12 amino acids. The germline V gene encodes CDR1 MNHNY and CDR2 SVGAGI (reference sequence). For the CDR3, the DNA is TGTGCCAGCGGAATTGGCACCGGGGAGCTGTTTTTT. Translated, it gives CASGIGTGELFF.

The rearrangement uses TRBV27 and TRBJ1-1; the D is unclear. The CDR3 has 15 amino acids. Between the trimmed V and J ends, which lost 3 bases and 1 base, there was a span of 12 bases. CDR1 and CDR2 (germline): MNHEY, SMNVEV (reference sequence). CDR3 nucleotide sequence: TGTGCCAGCAGTTTGTTAGAACACAGGAACACTGAAGCTTTCTTT. Amino acids: CASSLLEHRNTEAFF.

Remarks on this clone: In the same sample, other DNA sequences code for this CDR3. V is TRBV18 and J is TRBJ2-7; 8 bases are a match to TRBD1. Per germline, CDR1 KGHSH and CDR2 LQKENI. The CDR3 extends over 15 amino acids. V shed 3 bases and J 2 bases; nucleotides not matched to a gene: 6. As DNA, the CDR3 is TGTGCCAGCTCACCTCGACAGGGGACCACCTACGAGCAGTACTTC. Translating gives CASSPRQGTTYEQYF.

The V call is TRBV5-4, the J call TRBJ1-4; TRBD1 aligns across 7 bases. There are 15 residues in the CDR3. CDR1 is SGHNT, CDR2 YYREEE, per germline (reference sequence). Losses at the gene ends were 6 bases for V and 6 bases for J; bases not matched to a gene: 11. CDR3 loop: CASKKGGTGDEKLFF. The CDR3 DNA follows: TGTGCCAGCAAAAAAGGGGGTACAGGGGATGAAAAACTGTTTTTT.

The rearrangement uses TRBV20-1 and TRBJ1-2; D not certain. V shed 5 bases and J shed 3 bases, with 7 bases lying between them. Germline V gene lookup returns CDR1 DFQATT and CDR2 SNEGSKA (reference sequence). The CDR3 length is 11 residues. The CDR3 is CSARMYYGYTF. The CDR3 DNA sequence: TGCAGTGCTCGTATGTACTATGGCTACACCTTC.

The chain links TRBV4-2 to TRBJ1-5; 8 nucleotides align to TRBD1. Germline CDR1 reads LGHNA; CDR2 reads YNFKEQ. CDR3 size: 14 residues. The junction had 1 base not matched to a gene; V was cut back by 3 bases and J by 3 bases. The CDR3 region is CASSQGQDNQPQHF. Here the CDR3 DNA reads TGTGCCAGCAGCCAGGGACAGGACAATCAGCCCCAGCATTTT.

The genes are TRBV28 and TRBJ2-7, with D maybe TRBD2 (5 bases). The CDR3 contains 13 residues. The V end lost 5 bases, the J end lost 5 bases, and 13 bases lay between the germline ends. Germline values: CDR1 MDHEN, CDR2 SYDVKM. CDR3 DNA sequence: TGTGCCAGCAGTACCCGGAGGATGAACGAGCAGTACTTC. This codes for CASSTRRMNEQYF.

The V gene is TRBV28, the J gene TRBJ2-4, with TRBD1 matching over 8 bases. The CDR3 length is 18 residues. V was pared by 3 bases and J by 0 bases, with 10 bases of the junction left unmatched. Germline V gives CDR1 MDHEN, CDR2 SYDVKM. In nucleotides, the CDR3 is TGTGCCAGCAGTTTCCTCATAGGACAGGGACTAGCCAAAAACATTCAGTACTTC. It yields the protein CASSFLIGQGLAKNIQYF.

DNA for the CDR3: TGTGCCAGCAGTAGGACAACCACCGGGGAGCTGTTTTTT. This sequence encodes CASSRTTTGELFF. V gene TRBV7-2 combines with J gene TRBJ2-2; the D gene is possibly TRBD1 (5 bases). Trimming shortened V by 6 bases and J by 4 bases, and 9 bases separated the two germline ends. This CDR3 has 13 amino acids. From germline, CDR1 is SGHTA and CDR2 FQGNSA.

The chain carries TRBV2 and TRBJ2-4; TRBD1 agrees at 8 bases. The CDR3 is made up of 13 amino acids. With 2 bases clipped from V and 8 bases from J, the junction kept 2 bases outside the gene matches. Germline loops: CDR1 SNHLY, CDR2 FYNNEI. The chain's CDR3 is CASSEKGQDIQYF. CDR3 nucleotides: TGTGCCAGCAGTGAAAAGGGACAGGACATTCAGTACTTC. Using reference TRBV2 and TRBJ2-4 for the parts outside the CDR3, the full variable domain is EPEVTQTPSHQVTQMGQEVILRCVPISNHLYFYWYRQILGQKVEFLVSFYNNEISEKSEIFDDQFSVERPDGSNFTLKIRSTKLEDSAMYFCASSEKGQDIQYFGAGTRLSVL.

CDR3 amino acids: CASTLSGAVEAFF. CDR3 in DNA: TGTGCCAGCACCCTATCGGGGGCGGTTGAAGCTTTCTTT. The V gene is TRBV7-9, the J gene TRBJ1-1, with D possibly being TRBD1 (6 bases). The V end lost 7 bases, the J end lost 7 bases, and 16 bases lay between the germline ends. The CDR3 contains 13 residues. Germline-derived CDR1 and CDR2 are SEHNR and FQNEAQ (reference sequence).

This rearrangement joins TRBV27 to TRBJ2-7; 9 bases line up with TRBD1. This CDR3 region has 17 residues. Germline V lookup: CDR1 MNHEY, CDR2 SMNVEV (reference sequence). Trimming removed 5 bases from V and 4 bases from J; junction bases left unmatched: 15. As DNA, the CDR3 is TGTGCCAGCAGTATTGGGTTATCCGGGACAGGGTGGTACGAGCAGTACTTC. Translation gives CASSIGLSGTGWYEQYF.

J is TRBJ2-2 and V is TRBV18; 10 positions match TRBD1. The J segment lost 3 bases and the V segment lost 4 bases, leaving 5 bases of the junction unmatched. The germline V gene encodes CDR1 KGHSH and CDR2 LQKENI. The CDR3 runs to 16 residues. The CDR3 loop is CASSLYGTGDTGELFF. The CDR3 DNA is TGTGCCAGCTCACTATACGGGACAGGGGACACCGGGGAGCTGTTTTTT.